The next 28 T cell receptor beta chains were all read from a single sample in a study of blood T cell repertoires in COVID-19 (dated by TCRdb to 2020 to 2021). Library preparation employed the immunoSEQ multiplex PCR assay. Drawn from immuneACCESS, this table holds only the in-frame rearrangements with V and J called that TCRdb kept. Clones are partly lost; checked studies trace under half to an unresolved V gene and leave the rest unexplained. Recorded for this sample are more than 200,000 clones; under 90% of them occurred a single time. Around 4.2% of the sample goes to the ten largest clones. The sequencing sample was made of peripheral blood. The source of these receptors is a man in his sixties with acute or convalescent COVID-19.

This clone appeared a few times. The chain joins TRBV7-2 to TRBJ1-1; 7 bases line up with TRBD1. The germline CDR1 and CDR2 sequences are SGHTA and FQGNSA. CDR3 length: 15 amino acids. V lost 4 bases to trimming and J lost 0 bases; unmatched junction nucleotides: 5. This CDR3 reads CASSSRTGMNTEAFF. CDR3 nucleotide sequence: TGTGCCAGCAGCTCCCGGACAGGCATGAACACTGAAGCTTTCTTT.

The chain couples TRBV9 to TRBJ2-2, with a weak D call TRBD1 (6 bases). CDR3 length equals 16 residues. Germline loops: CDR1 SGDLS, CDR2 YYNGEE. Deletions cut 3 bases from V and 4 bases from J, with 16 bases between. The CDR3 sequence: CASSGDRQMATGELFF. The CDR3 coding sequence is TGTGCCAGCAGCGGTGACAGGCAGATGGCCACCGGGGAGCTGTTTTTT. Looking up the rest from reference TRBV9 and TRBJ2-2 gives the full variable domain: DSGVTQTPKHLITATGQRVTLRCSPRSGDLSVYWYQQSLDQGLQFLIQYYNGEERAKGNILERFSAQQFPDLHSELNLSSLELGDSALYFCASSGDRQMATGELFFGEGSRLTVL.

The chain is built from TRBV6-5 and TRBJ1-3; maybe TRBD1 (5 bases). This CDR3 comprises 16 residues. Per germline, CDR1 MNHEY and CDR2 SVGAGI. Trimming took off 0 bases at V and 0 bases at J, with 9 bases between the two ends. CDR3 sequence (DNA): TGTGCCAGCAGTTACTCGGGGCAGTACTCTGGAAACACCATATATTTT. It specifies CASSYSGQYSGNTIYF.

Details on this clone: The identical CDR3 is also encoded by other nucleotide sequences in the sample. This chain uses TRBV5-1 with TRBJ1-4, with 10 bases lining up with TRBD1. The CDR3 covers 14 residues. Germline V gives CDR1 SGHRS, CDR2 YFSETQ. With 0 bases clipped from V and 8 bases from J, the junction kept 1 base outside the gene matches. Here the CDR3 DNA reads TGCGCCAGCAGCTTGGGACAGGGGGCGGAAAAACTGTTTTTT. Translating gives CASSLGQGAEKLFF.

The gene calls are TRBV7-9 and TRBJ2-5; D unclear. The V and J ends lost 1 base and 2 bases respectively, with 5 bases between them. CDR1 SEHNR and CDR2 FQNEAQ come from the germline V gene (reference sequence). CDR3 size: 13 residues. CDR3 sequence reads: CASSLGAQETQYF. The DNA of the CDR3 is TGTGCCAGCAGCTTAGGGGCTCAAGAGACCCAGTACTTC. The full variable domain, completed using reference TRBV7-9 and TRBJ2-5, is DTGVSQNPRHKITKRGQNVTFRCDPISEHNRLYWYRQTLGQGPEFLTYFQNEAQLEKSRLLSDRFSAERPKGSFSTLEIQRTEQGDSAMYLCASSLGAQETQYFGPGTRLLVL.

The chain carries TRBV14 and TRBJ2-1; 12 bases are a match to TRBD2. Germline CDR1 SGHDN, CDR2 FVKESK. CDR3 length equals 15 residues. V was clipped by 4 bases and J by 6 bases; unmatched bases: 4. CDR3 in amino acids: CASSPLGLAGNEQFF. Written as DNA, the CDR3 is TGTGCCAGCAGCCCTCTGGGACTAGCGGGCAATGAGCAGTTCTTC.

J is TRBJ1-2 and V is TRBV6-6; D is perhaps TRBD1 (5 bases). Germline V gene sequence: CDR1 MNHNY, CDR2 SVGAGI (reference sequence). The V end lost 6 bases, the J end lost 1 base, and 15 bases lay between the germline ends. The CDR3 loop spans 15 amino acids. The CDR3 nucleotides are TGTGCCAGCAGCGACCGGGCAGGGCGTAACTATGGCTACACCTTC. Its protein is CASSDRAGRNYGYTF.

The chain has TRBV5-6 and TRBJ1-1, with 8 bases fitting TRBD1. J gave up 1 base and V 2 bases, and 10 bases lay outside the gene matches. This CDR3 has 17 amino acids. Germline CDR1 reads SGHDT; CDR2 reads YYEEEE. This chain's CDR3 is CASSLRTGQRRNTEAFF. CDR3 DNA sequence: TGTGCCAGCAGCTTACGGACAGGGCAAAGGAGGAACACTGAAGCTTTCTTT. The full variable domain, with the rest looked up from reference TRBV5-6 and TRBJ1-1, is DAGVTQSPTHLIKTRGQQVTLRCSPKSGHDTVSWYQQALGQGPQFIFQYYEEEERQRGNFPDRFSGHQFPNYSSELNVNALLLGDSALYLCASSLRTGQRRNTEAFFGQGTRLTVV.

This chain connects TRBV6-6 to TRBJ2-3; TRBD2 aligns across 12 bases. This CDR3 spans 17 amino acids. Germline-derived CDR1 and CDR2 are MNHNY and SVGAGI (reference sequence). V was clipped by 6 bases and J by 1 base; unmatched bases: 8. CDR3 sequence: CASSRSRTSGGTDTQYF. DNA of the CDR3: TGTGCCAGCAGCCGATCGAGGACTAGCGGGGGCACAGATACGCAGTATTTT.

CDR3 residues: CASSPTGNQPQHF. The CDR3 DNA is TGTGCCAGCAGCCCGACGGGGAATCAGCCCCAGCATTTT. The V call is TRBV7-6, the J call TRBJ1-5, with D uncertain. V was shortened by 5 bases and J by 4 bases, with 9 bases between the two germline ends. Looked up from germline, CDR1 is SGHVS and CDR2 is FNYEAQ. The CDR3 has 13 residues.

This clone was detected only once. The chain employs TRBV4-1 and TRBJ1-2; TRBD1 might be the D (6 bases). Looked up from germline, CDR1 is MGHRA and CDR2 is YSYEKL. V lost 10 bases, J lost 4 bases, and 10 bases lay in between. The CDR3 spans 11 residues. CDR3 loop: CATRTVYGYTF. Here the CDR3 DNA reads TGCGCCACTCGGACAGTCTATGGCTACACCTTC.

The rearrangement links TRBV13 to TRBJ1-2; TRBD1 agrees at 10 bases. This CDR3 is 13 amino acids long. J was trimmed by 2 bases and V by 6 bases; bases with no gene match: 0. Germline CDR1 reads PRHDT; CDR2 reads FYEKMQ (reference sequence). Written as DNA, the CDR3 is TGTGCCAGCAGGGGACAGGGGAACTATGGCTACACCTTC. Protein sequence: CASRGQGNYGYTF.

This chain links TRBV28 with TRBJ2-7; 11 nucleotides align to TRBD2. The CDR3 extends over 19 amino acids. V lost 3 bases to trimming and J lost 2 bases; unmatched junction nucleotides: 15. The germline V gene has CDR1 MDHEN and CDR2 SYDVKM. CDR3 nucleotide sequence: TGTGCCAGCAGTTTCCCGCCGACTAGCGGGAACCCTCCCCCCTACGAGCAGTACTTC. As protein: CASSFPPTSGNPPPYEQYF.

V gene TRBV7-6 combines with J gene TRBJ2-2; 9 bases match TRBD2. The CDR3 is 17 amino acids. The germline gives CDR1 SGHVS, CDR2 FNYEAQ. V was pared by 3 bases and J by 1 base, with 6 bases of the junction left unmatched. CDR3 loop: CASSFPSGTLNTGELFF. For the CDR3, the DNA is TGTGCCAGCAGCTTCCCTAGCGGGACCTTGAACACCGGGGAGCTGTTTTTT.

This clone has a single count. The rearrangement joins TRBV18 to TRBJ1-6, with 7 bases aligning to TRBD1. Germline CDR1 and CDR2: KGHSH and LQKENI. Losses at the gene ends were 2 bases for V and 12 bases for J; bases not matched to a gene: 10. The length of the CDR3 is 15 residues. Written as DNA, the CDR3 is TGTGCCAGCTCACCAATGGGGACAGTCGGTGGACCCCTCCACTTT. It translates to CASSPMGTVGGPLHF.

The CDR3 coding sequence is TGTGCCAGCAGCTACGACAGGGGGCTCATTGAAGCTTTCTTT. Its translation: CASSYDRGLIEAFF. The chain carries TRBV5-4 and TRBJ1-1, with 10 bases that match TRBD1. The CDR3 runs to 14 residues. The germline gives CDR1 SGHNT, CDR2 YYREEE (reference sequence). Trimming removed 3 bases from V and 7 bases from J; junction bases left unmatched: 6. Based on the CDR3 plus reference TRBV5-4 and TRBJ1-1, the full variable domain is ETGVTQSPTHLIKTRGQQVTLRCSSQSGHNTVSWYQQALGQGPQFIFQYYREEENGRGNFPPRFSGLQFPNYSSELNVNALELDDSALYLCASSYDRGLIEAFFGQGTRLTVV.

The V gene is TRBV5-1, the J gene TRBJ1-5, with D uncertain. Trimming removed 0 bases from V and 5 bases from J, with 6 bases in between. The CDR3 is 13 amino acids. Germline V gene lookup returns CDR1 SGHRS and CDR2 YFSETQ. Written as DNA, the CDR3 is TGCGCCAGCAGCTTGGACCCGGATCAGCCCCAGCATTTT. Its translation is CASSLDPDQPQHF. Filled out from reference TRBV5-1 and TRBJ1-5, the complete variable domain reads KAGVTQTPRYLIKTRGQQVTLSCSPISGHRSVSWYQQTPGQGLQFLFEYFSETQRNKGNFPGRFSGRQFSNSRSEMNVSTLELGDSALYLCASSLDPDQPQHFGDGTRLSIL.

The chain recombines TRBV11-3 with TRBJ2-5; TRBD2 aligns across 14 bases. The CDR3 extends over 17 amino acids. Trimming took 5 bases from V and 5 from J; bases not matched to a gene: 10. Germline-derived CDR1 and CDR2 are SGHNT and YENEEA. This CDR3 reads CASSPTGTSGGGETQYF. The CDR3 DNA reads as TGTGCCAGCAGCCCAACCGGGACTAGCGGGGGTGGGGAGACCCAGTACTTC.

The chain couples TRBV12-1 to TRBJ1-3. TRBV12-1 counts as a pseudogene. The CDR3 totals 15 residues. CDR3 nucleotides: TGTGCCAGCAGCTTTGAGCCATTCTCTGGAAACACCATATATTTT. This sequence encodes CASSFEPFSGNTIYF.

The rearrangement links TRBV5-4 to TRBJ2-2; 7 bases match TRBD2. Losses at the gene ends were 2 bases for V and 6 bases for J; bases not matched to a gene: 4. This CDR3 has 14 amino acids. Germline loops: CDR1 SGHNT, CDR2 YYREEE (reference sequence). CDR3: CASSFSGGAGELFF. CDR3 sequence (DNA): TGTGCCAGCAGCTTTAGTGGGGGGGCCGGGGAGCTGTTTTTT.

The rearrangement uses TRBV3-1 (or the pseudogene TRBV3-2) and TRBJ2-7, with TRBD1 matching 11 bases. V shed 4 bases and J 5 bases; nucleotides not matched to a gene: 7. Germline V gene data show CDR1 as LGHDT and CDR2 as YNNKEL (reference sequence). The CDR3 extends over 15 amino acids. Written as DNA, the CDR3 is TGTGCCAGCAGCCCATGGGACAGGGGGACCAACGAGCAGTACTTC. It codes for CASSPWDRGTNEQYF.

This sequence joins TRBV6-6 and TRBJ2-7; 11 bases map to TRBD2. The assigned J gene may be wrong: the sequence end matches TRBJ2-5 better. CDR3 length: 14 residues. Per the germline V gene, CDR1 is MNHNY and CDR2 is SVGAGI (reference sequence). CDR3 in amino acids: CASRDIGTSGTQYF. DNA for the CDR3: TGTGCCAGCAGGGACATTGGGACTAGCGGGACCCAGTACTTC.

The V call is TRBV24-1, the J call TRBJ1-1, with D hard to call. Trimming took off 4 bases at V and 6 bases at J, with 5 bases between the two ends. The CDR3 sequence is 11 residues long. Germline V gene sequence: CDR1 KGHDR, CDR2 SFDVKD. The chain's CDR3 is CATSEGSEAFF. The DNA for the CDR3 is TGTGCCACCAGTGAGGGCTCTGAAGCTTTCTTT.

This clone was seen just once. CDR3 sequence reads: CASTQLAGGPDTQYF. The CDR3 coding sequence is TGTGCCAGCACCCAACTAGCGGGGGGGCCAGATACGCAGTATTTT. This chain connects TRBV7-6 to TRBJ2-3, with 13 bases that match TRBD2. Germline CDR1 SGHVS, CDR2 FNYEAQ. V lost 7 bases, J lost 4 bases, and 5 bases stayed unmatched. The CDR3 is 15 amino acids.

This clone was seen a handful of times. This chain joins TRBV29-1 and TRBJ2-3, with 10 bases that match TRBD2. J was trimmed by 5 bases and V by 4 bases; bases with no gene match: 9. CDR3 length: 15 amino acids. Per the germline V gene, CDR1 is SQVTM and CDR2 is ANQGSEA. The CDR3 coding sequence is TGCAGCGTTGTCTATCCTAGCGGGGGAGTAGATACGCAGTATTTT. Encoded protein: CSVVYPSGGVDTQYF.

This clone was observed a single time. The rearrangement uses TRBV2 and TRBJ1-1; D ambiguous. The ends were cut back, 7 bases at V and 1 base at J, with 7 bases in the middle. The CDR3 has 12 residues. Germline V gene data show CDR1 as SNHLY and CDR2 as FYNNEI. Written as DNA, the CDR3 is TGTGCCAGCAAGAGGGCGAACACTGAAGCTTTCTTT. Translating it yields CASKRANTEAFF.

The V call is TRBV7-3, the J call TRBJ2-1, with a tentative D call TRBD2 (5 bases). Trimming removed 1 base at V and 3 bases at J, with 7 bases between. CDR3 length: 14 residues. Germline CDR1 SGHTA, CDR2 FQGTGA. CDR3 region: CASSLKGVYNEQFF. DNA for the CDR3: TGTGCCAGCAGCTTAAAGGGAGTCTACAATGAGCAGTTCTTC.

The V and J genes are TRBV19 and TRBJ2-5; possibly TRBD1 for D (6 bases). The CDR3 runs 16 residues. From germline, CDR1 is LNHDA and CDR2 SQIVND (reference sequence). The V gene lost 1 base and the J gene lost 5 bases, with 17 bases spanning the gap. The CDR3 protein is CASSIVGHGVLETQYF. The CDR3 DNA follows: TGTGCCAGTAGTATAGTGGGACACGGCGTATTGGAGACCCAGTACTTC.